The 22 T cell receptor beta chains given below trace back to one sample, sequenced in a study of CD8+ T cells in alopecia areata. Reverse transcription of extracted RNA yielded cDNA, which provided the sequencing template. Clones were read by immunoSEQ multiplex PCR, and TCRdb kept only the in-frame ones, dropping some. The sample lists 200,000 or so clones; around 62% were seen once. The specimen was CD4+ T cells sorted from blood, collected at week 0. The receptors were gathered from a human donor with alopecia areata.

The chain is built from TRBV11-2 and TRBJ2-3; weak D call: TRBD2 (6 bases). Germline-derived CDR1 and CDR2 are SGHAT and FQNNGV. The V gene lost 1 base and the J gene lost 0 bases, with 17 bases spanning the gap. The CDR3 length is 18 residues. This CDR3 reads CASSLGRGRGYSTDTQYF. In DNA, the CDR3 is TGTGCCAGCAGCTTAGGGAGGGGAAGGGGCTATAGCACAGATACGCAGTATTTT. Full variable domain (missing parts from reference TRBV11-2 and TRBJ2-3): EAGVAQSPRYKIIEKRQSVAFWCNPISGHATLYWYQQILGQGPKLLIQFQNNGVVDDSQLPKDRFSAERLKGVDSTLKIQPAKLEDSAVYLCASSLGRGRGYSTDTQYFGPGTRLTVL.

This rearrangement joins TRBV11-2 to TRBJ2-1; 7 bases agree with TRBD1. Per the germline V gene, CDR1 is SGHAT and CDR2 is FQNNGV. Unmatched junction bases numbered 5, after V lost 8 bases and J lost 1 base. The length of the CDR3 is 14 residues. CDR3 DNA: TGTGCCAGCCGTGGACAGGTGTCCTACAATGAGCAGTTCTTC. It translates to CASRGQVSYNEQFF.

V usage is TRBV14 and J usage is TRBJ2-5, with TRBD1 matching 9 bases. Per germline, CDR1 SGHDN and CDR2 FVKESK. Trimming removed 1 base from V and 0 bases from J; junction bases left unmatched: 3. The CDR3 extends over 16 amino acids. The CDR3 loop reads CASSQGGTGNQETQYF. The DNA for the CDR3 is TGTGCCAGCAGCCAAGGTGGGACAGGGAACCAAGAGACCCAGTACTTC.

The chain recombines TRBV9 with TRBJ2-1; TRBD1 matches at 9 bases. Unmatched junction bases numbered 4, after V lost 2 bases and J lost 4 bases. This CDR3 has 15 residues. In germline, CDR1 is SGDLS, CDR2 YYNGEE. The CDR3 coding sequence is TGTGCCAGCAGCGTCGCGGGACAGGGATACAATGAGCAGTTCTTC. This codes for CASSVAGQGYNEQFF.

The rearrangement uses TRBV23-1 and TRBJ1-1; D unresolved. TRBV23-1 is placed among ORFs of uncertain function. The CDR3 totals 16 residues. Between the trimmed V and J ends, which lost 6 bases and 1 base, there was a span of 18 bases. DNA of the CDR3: TGCGCCAGCAGCCTAACCCCGTCCGGGAGGAACACTGAAGCTTTCTTT. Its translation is CASSLTPSGRNTEAFF.

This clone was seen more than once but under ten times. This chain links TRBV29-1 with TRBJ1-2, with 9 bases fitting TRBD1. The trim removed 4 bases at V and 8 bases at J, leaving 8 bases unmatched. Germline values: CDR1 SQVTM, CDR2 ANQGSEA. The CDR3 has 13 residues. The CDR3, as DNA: TGCAGCGTTGCCCACAGGGGGCCACGGGGCTACACCTTC. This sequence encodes CSVAHRGPRGYTF.

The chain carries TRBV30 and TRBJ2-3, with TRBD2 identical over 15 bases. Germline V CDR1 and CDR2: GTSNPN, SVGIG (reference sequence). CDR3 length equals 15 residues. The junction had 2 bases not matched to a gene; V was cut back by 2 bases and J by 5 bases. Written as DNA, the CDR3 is TGTGCCTGGAGTACGGGACTAGCGGGAGGAGATACGCAGTATTTT. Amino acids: CAWSTGLAGGDTQYF.

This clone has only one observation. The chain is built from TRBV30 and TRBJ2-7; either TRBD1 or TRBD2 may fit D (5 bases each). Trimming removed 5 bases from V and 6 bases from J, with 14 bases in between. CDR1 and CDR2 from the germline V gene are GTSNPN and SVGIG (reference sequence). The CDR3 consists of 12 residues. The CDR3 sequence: CAWGLTQGEQYF. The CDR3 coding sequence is TGTGCCTGGGGACTTACCCAGGGCGAGCAGTACTTC.

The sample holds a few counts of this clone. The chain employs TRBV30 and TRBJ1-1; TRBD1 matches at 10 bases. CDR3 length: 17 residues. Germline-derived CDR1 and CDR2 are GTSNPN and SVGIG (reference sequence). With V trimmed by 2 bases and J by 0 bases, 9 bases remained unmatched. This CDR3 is CAWSSSRTGGLNTEAFF. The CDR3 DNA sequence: TGTGCCTGGAGTTCCTCCAGGACAGGGGGTCTGAACACTGAAGCTTTCTTT.

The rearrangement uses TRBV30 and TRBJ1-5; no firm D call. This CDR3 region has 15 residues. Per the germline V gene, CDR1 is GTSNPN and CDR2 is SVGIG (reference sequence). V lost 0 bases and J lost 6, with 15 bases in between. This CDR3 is CAWSVGSSTGQPQHF. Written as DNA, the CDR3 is TGTGCCTGGAGTGTTGGGTCGAGCACCGGTCAGCCCCAGCATTTT.

The CDR3 DNA reads TGTGCCAGTTTGTCGCCCCTAGCCAAAAACATTCAGTACTTC. Amino acids: CASLSPLAKNIQYF. The chain links TRBV28 to TRBJ2-4; D gene unclear. This CDR3 spans 14 amino acids. V was shortened by 9 bases and J by 0 bases, with 12 bases between the two germline ends. Looked up from germline, CDR1 is MDHEN and CDR2 is SYDVKM. Full variable domain (remainder filled in from reference TRBV28 and TRBJ2-4): DVKVTQSSRYLVKRTGEKVFLECVQDMDHENMFWYRQDPGLGLRLIYFSYDVKMKEKGDIPEGYSVSREKKERFSLILESASTNQTSMYLCASLSPLAKNIQYFGAGTRLSVL.

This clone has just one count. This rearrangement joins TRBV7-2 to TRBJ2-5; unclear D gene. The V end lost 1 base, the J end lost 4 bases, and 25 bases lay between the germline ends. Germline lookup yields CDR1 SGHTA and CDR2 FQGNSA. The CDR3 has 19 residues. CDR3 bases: TGTGCCAGCAGCTTAGTGTCGCCGGGCTCTTATATCAAGGGAGAGACCCAGTACTTC. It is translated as CASSLVSPGSYIKGETQYF.

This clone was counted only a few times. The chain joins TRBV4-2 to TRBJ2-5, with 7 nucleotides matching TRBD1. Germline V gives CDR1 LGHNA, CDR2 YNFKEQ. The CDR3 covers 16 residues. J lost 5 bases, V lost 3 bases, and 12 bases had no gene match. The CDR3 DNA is TGTGCCAGCAGCCATCCATTCCGGGACAGAGAGGAGACCCAGTACTTC. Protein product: CASSHPFRDREETQYF.

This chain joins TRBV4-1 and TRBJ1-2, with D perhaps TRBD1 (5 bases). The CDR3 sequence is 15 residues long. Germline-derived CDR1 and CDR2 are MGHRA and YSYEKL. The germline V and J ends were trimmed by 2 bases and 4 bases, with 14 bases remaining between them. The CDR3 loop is CASSQIARQSYGYTF. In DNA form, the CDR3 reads TGCGCCAGCAGCCAAATCGCGAGACAGTCCTATGGCTACACCTTC.

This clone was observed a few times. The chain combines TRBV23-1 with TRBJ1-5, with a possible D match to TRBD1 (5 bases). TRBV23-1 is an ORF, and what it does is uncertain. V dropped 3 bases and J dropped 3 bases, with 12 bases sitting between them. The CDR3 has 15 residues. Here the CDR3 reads CASSQRDPSNQPQHF. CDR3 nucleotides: TGCGCCAGCAGTCAGAGGGACCCCTCCAATCAGCCCCAGCATTTT.

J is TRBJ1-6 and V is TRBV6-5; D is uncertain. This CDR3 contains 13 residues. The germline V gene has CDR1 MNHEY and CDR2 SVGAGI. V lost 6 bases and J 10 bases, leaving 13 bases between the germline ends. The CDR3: CASRRQAGSPLHF. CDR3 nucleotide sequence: TGTGCCAGCAGGCGGCAGGCTGGGTCACCCCTCCACTTT.

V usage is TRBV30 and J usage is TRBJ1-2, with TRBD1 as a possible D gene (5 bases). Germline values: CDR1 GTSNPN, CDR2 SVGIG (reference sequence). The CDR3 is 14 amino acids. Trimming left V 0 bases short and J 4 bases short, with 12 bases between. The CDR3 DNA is TGTGCCTGGAGTGTCACGGGGGTGAGCTATGGCTACACCTTC. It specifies CAWSVTGVSYGYTF.

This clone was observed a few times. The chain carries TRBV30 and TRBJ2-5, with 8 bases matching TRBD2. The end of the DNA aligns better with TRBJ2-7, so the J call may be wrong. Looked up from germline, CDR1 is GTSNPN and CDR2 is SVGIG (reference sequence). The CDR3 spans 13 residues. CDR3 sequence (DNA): TGTGCCTGGAGAGGTGGCGGGAGGCACGAGCAGTACTTC. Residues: CAWRGGGRHEQYF.

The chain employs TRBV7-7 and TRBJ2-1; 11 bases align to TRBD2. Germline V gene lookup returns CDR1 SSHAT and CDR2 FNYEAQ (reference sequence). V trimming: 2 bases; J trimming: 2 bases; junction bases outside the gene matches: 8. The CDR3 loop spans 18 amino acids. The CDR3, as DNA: TGTGCCAGCAGCTTACTAGGGCCTAGCGGGGGGACCTACAATGAGCAGTTCTTC. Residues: CASSLLGPSGGTYNEQFF.

The CDR3 coding sequence is TGTGCCAGCAACTACGGGGGGTCCGGCACTGAAGCTTTCTTT. Translation: CASNYGGSGTEAFF. This chain links TRBV7-9 with TRBJ1-1; TRBD1 might be the D (5 bases). The CDR3 length is 14 residues. V was clipped by 7 bases and J by 4 bases, with 16 bases between them. Germline CDR1 SEHNR, CDR2 FQNEAQ (reference sequence). The variable domain in full, completed from reference TRBV7-9 and TRBJ1-1, reads DTGVSQNPRHKITKRGQNVTFRCDPISEHNRLYWYRQTLGQGPEFLTYFQNEAQLEKSRLLSDRFSAERPKGSFSTLEIQRTEQGDSAMYLCASNYGGSGTEAFFGQGTRLTVV.

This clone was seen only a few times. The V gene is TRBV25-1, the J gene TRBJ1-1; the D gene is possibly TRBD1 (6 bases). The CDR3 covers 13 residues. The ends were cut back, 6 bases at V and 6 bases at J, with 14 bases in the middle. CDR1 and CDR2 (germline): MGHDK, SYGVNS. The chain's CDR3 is CASSEVGAAEAFF. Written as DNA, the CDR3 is TGTGCCAGCAGCGAGGTGGGGGCAGCTGAAGCTTTCTTT.

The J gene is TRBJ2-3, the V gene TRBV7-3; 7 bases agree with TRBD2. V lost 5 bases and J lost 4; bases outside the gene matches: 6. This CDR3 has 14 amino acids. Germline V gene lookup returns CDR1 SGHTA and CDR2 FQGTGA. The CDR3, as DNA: TGTGCCAGCAGCCAACTAGCGAGAGCAGATACGCAGTATTTT. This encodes CASSQLARADTQYF. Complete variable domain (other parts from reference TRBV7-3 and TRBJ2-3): GAGVSQTPSNKVTEKGKYVELRCDPISGHTALYWYRQSLGQGPEFLIYFQGTGAADDSGLPNDRFFAVRPEGSVSTLKIQRTERGDSAVYLCASSQLARADTQYFGPGTRLTVL.